The 19 T cell receptor beta chains below come from one sample, sequenced in a study of blood T cell repertoires in COVID-19. Libraries were prepared by immunoSEQ multiplex PCR; TCRdb keeps only in-frame clonotypes and omits some of them. This repertoire shows about 180,000 clones, more than 75% found once; its top ten account for around a sixth. The sample comprised peripheral blood. These receptor sequences come from a person between 65 and 79 years old with COVID-19, enrolled during active disease.

The chain carries TRBV7-2 and TRBJ1-1; 9 bases are a match to TRBD1. Germline CDR1 SGHTA, CDR2 FQGNSA. The CDR3 totals 16 residues. Germline trimming cut 5 bases from V and 1 base from J; bases unmatched to any gene: 8. The CDR3 nucleotides read TGTGCCAGCAGCCCCTCAACAGGGGGCTGGAACACTGAAGCTTTCTTT. It yields the protein CASSPSTGGWNTEAFF.

V and J are TRBV28 and TRBJ2-1, with D possibly being TRBD2 (5 bases). V lost 6 bases and J 7 bases, leaving 19 bases between the germline ends. Germline values: CDR1 MDHEN, CDR2 SYDVKM. There are 15 residues in the CDR3. Here the CDR3 DNA reads TGTGCCAGCAGCATCGCCGGACTGGCATCTAATGAGCAGTTCTTC. Protein: CASSIAGLASNEQFF. Combining the CDR3 with reference TRBV28 and TRBJ2-1 gives the whole variable domain DVKVTQSSRYLVKRTGEKVFLECVQDMDHENMFWYRQDPGLGLRLIYFSYDVKMKEKGDIPEGYSVSREKKERFSLILESASTNQTSMYLCASSIAGLASNEQFFGPGTRLTVL.

The chain employs TRBV11-2 and TRBJ1-4, with D perhaps TRBD1 (6 bases). Deletions cut 6 bases from V and 3 bases from J, with 11 bases between. CDR3 size: 14 residues. Germline V CDR1 and CDR2: SGHAT, FQNNGV. The CDR3 sequence: CASRRQGPNEKLFF. The DNA of the CDR3 is TGTGCCAGCAGACGTCAGGGGCCTAATGAAAAACTGTTTTTT.

This chain links TRBV4-1 with TRBJ1-1; no clear D gene. With 2 bases removed from V and 1 base from J, the gap between germline ends came to 11 bases. This CDR3 is built from 15 residues. Germline lookup yields CDR1 MGHRA and CDR2 YSYEKL. Here the CDR3 reads CASSQRISGNTEAFF. CDR3 DNA sequence: TGCGCCAGCAGCCAACGAATCAGCGGGAACACTGAAGCTTTCTTT.

This CDR3 reads CASKAVDRQYEKLFF. DNA for the CDR3: TGTGCCAGTAAAGCGGTCGACAGGCAATATGAAAAACTGTTTTTT. The chain links TRBV28 to TRBJ1-4; TRBD1 might be the D (6 bases). This CDR3 spans 15 amino acids. Trimming shortened V by 9 bases and J by 6 bases, and 20 bases separated the two germline ends. Germline V CDR1 and CDR2: MDHEN, SYDVKM.

Concerning this clone: Other DNA sequences in the same sample also yield this CDR3. The V call is TRBV4-2, the J call TRBJ2-7, with 11 bases identical to TRBD2. V shed 0 bases and J 3 bases; nucleotides not matched to a gene: 4. The V gene's germline CDR1 is LGHNA and CDR2 YNFKEQ. The CDR3 is made up of 16 amino acids. The CDR3 nucleotides are TGTGCCAGCAGCCAAGATCGACTAGCGGGAAGCTACGAGCAGTACTTC. Protein sequence: CASSQDRLAGSYEQYF.

This rearrangement joins TRBV5-6 to TRBJ1-3; D remains ambiguous. This CDR3 comprises 16 residues. Trimming pared 2 bases from V and 0 bases from J, leaving 12 bases between. Germline CDR1 and CDR2: SGHDT and YYEEEE. CDR3 loop: CASSLDRRISGNTIYF. The CDR3, as DNA: TGTGCCAGCAGCTTAGATAGGAGGATCTCTGGAAACACCATATATTTT.

The chain couples TRBV28 to TRBJ2-7, with 11 bases identical to TRBD2. CDR1 is MDHEN, CDR2 SYDVKM, per germline. V lost 5 bases and J lost 7; bases outside the gene matches: 10. This CDR3 comprises 15 residues. Written as DNA, the CDR3 is TGTGCCAGCAGTACGACTAGCGGGGACACGAGGGAGCAGTACTTC. It is translated as CASSTTSGDTREQYF.

The genes are TRBV5-8 and TRBJ1-5; tentative D call: TRBD1 (6 bases). The CDR3 has 17 amino acids. The V gene lost 0 bases and the J gene lost 1 base, with 14 bases spanning the gap. CDR1 is SGHTS and CDR2 is YDEGEE in the germline V gene. CDR3 residues: CASSLVLGRGSNQPQHF. CDR3 nucleotides: TGTGCCAGCAGCTTGGTATTGGGGAGGGGGAGCAATCAGCCCCAGCATTTT.

The rearrangement uses TRBV28 and TRBJ2-1; TRBD1 might be the D (5 bases). This CDR3 is built from 11 residues. From germline, CDR1 is MDHEN and CDR2 SYDVKM. V gave up 6 bases and J gave up 10 bases, with 10 bases separating them. The CDR3 reads CASRGVGEQFF. CDR3 coding DNA: TGTGCCAGCAGAGGGGTGGGAGAGCAGTTCTTC.

The chain carries TRBV7-3 and TRBJ1-1; D unclear. The ends were cut back, 4 bases at V and 7 bases at J, with 13 bases in the middle. The CDR3 length is 13 residues. The germline gives CDR1 SGHTA, CDR2 FQGTGA. The CDR3: CASSYGPENEAFF. The CDR3 DNA reads TGTGCCAGCAGCTACGGCCCGGAGAATGAAGCTTTCTTT.

There are a few counts of this clone. Here the CDR3 reads CASSLPGRNEQFF. The CDR3 DNA reads TGTGCCAGCAGCCTCCCAGGCCGCAATGAGCAGTTCTTC. The rearrangement uses TRBV11-2 and TRBJ2-1; D call uncertain. CDR3 size: 13 residues. V lost 5 bases and J 6 bases, leaving 11 bases between the germline ends. CDR1 SGHAT and CDR2 FQNNGV come from the germline V gene.

This clone appeared a few times. The chain couples TRBV10-3 to TRBJ2-7; 10 nucleotides agree with TRBD2. Germline V gives CDR1 ENHRY, CDR2 SYGVKD. V shed 3 bases, J shed 4 bases, and the junction held 6 bases outside the gene matches. CDR3 length equals 15 residues. The CDR3 DNA follows: TGTGCCATCAGTGAACGGTCTAGCGGGGGATACGAGCAGTACTTC. Translated, it gives CAISERSSGGYEQYF.

The V call is TRBV5-4, the J call TRBJ1-2; unclear D gene. V lost 4 bases, J lost 4 bases, and 14 bases lay in between. The CDR3 extends over 14 amino acids. CDR1 and CDR2 (germline): SGHNT, YYREEE (reference sequence). Here the CDR3 reads CASSPSRSTYGYTF. The CDR3, as DNA: TGTGCCAGCAGCCCCAGCCGTAGCACCTATGGCTACACCTTC.

V gene TRBV28 combines with J gene TRBJ1-1, with D uncertain. The CDR3 extends over 12 amino acids. CDR1 is MDHEN, CDR2 SYDVKM, per germline. V lost 9 bases and J lost 2, with 10 bases in between. For the CDR3, the DNA is TGTGCCAGTAGCTGGGTTAACACTGAAGCTTTCTTT. Protein sequence: CASSWVNTEAFF.

The chain joins TRBV19 to TRBJ1-5; TRBD1 agrees at 9 bases. This CDR3 is 16 amino acids long. V shed 4 bases and J 5 bases; nucleotides not matched to a gene: 9. Per the germline V gene, CDR1 is LNHDA and CDR2 is SQIVND (reference sequence). CDR3: CASSTKRQGGDQPQHF. In DNA form, the CDR3 reads TGTGCCAGTAGTACCAAGAGACAGGGGGGGGATCAGCCCCAGCATTTT.

The rearrangement links TRBV6-5 to TRBJ2-1, with D perhaps TRBD2 (5 bases). With 1 base removed from V and 8 bases from J, the gap between germline ends came to 9 bases. The CDR3 is made up of 13 amino acids. Germline values: CDR1 MNHEY, CDR2 SVGAGI. CDR3 sequence: CASSYWRADEQFF. CDR3 bases: TGTGCCAGCAGTTACTGGAGAGCGGATGAGCAGTTCTTC.

This clone was detected once. This sequence joins TRBV6-4 and TRBJ2-7, with D perhaps matching TRBD2 (6 bases). Trimming took off 11 bases at V and 3 bases at J, with 20 bases between the two ends. The CDR3 sequence is 14 residues long. Germline V gene sequence: CDR1 MRHNA, CDR2 SNTAGT. CDR3 bases: TGTGCCCTGCGGAGGGCAAGAGGATACTACGAGCAGTACTTC. Translating gives CALRRARGYYEQYF.

This clone appeared once. This sequence joins TRBV15 and TRBJ2-1; 9 nucleotides align to TRBD1. The germline gives CDR1 LNHNV, CDR2 YYDKDF (reference sequence). The junction had 12 bases not matched to a gene; V was cut back by 8 bases and J by 10 bases. The CDR3 loop spans 14 amino acids. CDR3 protein: CATLNPGQGREQFF. CDR3 bases: TGTGCCACCCTGAACCCGGGACAGGGACGAGAGCAGTTCTTC.